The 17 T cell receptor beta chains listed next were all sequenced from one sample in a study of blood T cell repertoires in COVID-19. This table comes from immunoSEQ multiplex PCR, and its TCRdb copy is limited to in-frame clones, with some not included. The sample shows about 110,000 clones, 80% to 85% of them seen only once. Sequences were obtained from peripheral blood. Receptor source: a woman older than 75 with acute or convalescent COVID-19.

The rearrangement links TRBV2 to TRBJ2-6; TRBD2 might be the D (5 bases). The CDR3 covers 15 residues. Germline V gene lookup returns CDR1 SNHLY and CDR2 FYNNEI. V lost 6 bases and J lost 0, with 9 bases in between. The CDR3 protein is CASREGSSGANVLTF. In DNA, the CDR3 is TGTGCCAGCAGAGAGGGCTCCTCTGGGGCCAACGTCCTGACTTTC.

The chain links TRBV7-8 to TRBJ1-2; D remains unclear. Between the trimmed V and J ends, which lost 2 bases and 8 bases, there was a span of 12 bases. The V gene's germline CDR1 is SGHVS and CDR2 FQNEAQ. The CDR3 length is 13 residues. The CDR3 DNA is TGTGCCAGCAGCTTATGGGAGAGTGGAGGCTACACCTTC. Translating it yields CASSLWESGGYTF.

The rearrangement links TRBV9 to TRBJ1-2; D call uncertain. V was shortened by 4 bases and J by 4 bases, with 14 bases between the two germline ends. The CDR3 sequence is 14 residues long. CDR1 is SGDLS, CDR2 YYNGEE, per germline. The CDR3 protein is CASSPRGTFYGYTF. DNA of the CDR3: TGTGCCAGCAGCCCTCGCGGAACCTTCTATGGCTACACCTTC. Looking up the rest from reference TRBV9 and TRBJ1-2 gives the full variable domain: DSGVTQTPKHLITATGQRVTLRCSPRSGDLSVYWYQQSLDQGLQFLIQYYNGEERAKGNILERFSAQQFPDLHSELNLSSLELGDSALYFCASSPRGTFYGYTFGSGTRLTVV.

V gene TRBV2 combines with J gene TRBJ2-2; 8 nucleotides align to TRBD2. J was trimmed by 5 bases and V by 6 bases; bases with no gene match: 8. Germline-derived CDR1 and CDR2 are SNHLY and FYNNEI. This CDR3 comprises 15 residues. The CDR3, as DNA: TGTGCCAGCAGCGGGAGGGTAGCCTCAACCGGGGAGCTGTTTTTT. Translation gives CASSGRVASTGELFF.

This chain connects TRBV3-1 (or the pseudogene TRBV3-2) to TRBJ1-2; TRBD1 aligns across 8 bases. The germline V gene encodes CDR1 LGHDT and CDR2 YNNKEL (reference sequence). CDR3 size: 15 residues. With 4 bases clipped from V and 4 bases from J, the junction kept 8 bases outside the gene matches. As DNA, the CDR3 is TGTGCCAGCAGCCCCAGGACAGGGATATTCTATGGCTACACCTTC. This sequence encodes CASSPRTGIFYGYTF.

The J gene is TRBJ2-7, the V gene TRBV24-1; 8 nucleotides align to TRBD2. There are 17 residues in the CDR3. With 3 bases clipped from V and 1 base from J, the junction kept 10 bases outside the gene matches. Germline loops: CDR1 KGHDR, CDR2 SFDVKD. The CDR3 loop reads CATSDTRTSGQSYEQYF. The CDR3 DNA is TGTGCCACCAGTGATACCCGAACTAGCGGCCAATCCTACGAGCAGTACTTC.

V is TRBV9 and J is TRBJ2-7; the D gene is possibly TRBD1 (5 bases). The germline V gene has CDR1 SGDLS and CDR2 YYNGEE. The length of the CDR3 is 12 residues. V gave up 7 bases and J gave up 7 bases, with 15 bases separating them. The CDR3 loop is CASLTGSREQYF. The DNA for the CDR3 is TGTGCCAGCCTCACAGGTTCGAGGGAGCAGTACTTC.

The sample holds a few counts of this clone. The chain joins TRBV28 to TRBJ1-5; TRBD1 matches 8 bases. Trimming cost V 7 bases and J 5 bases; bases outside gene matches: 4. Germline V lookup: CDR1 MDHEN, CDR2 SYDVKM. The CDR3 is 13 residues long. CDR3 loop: CASTGQGYQPQHF. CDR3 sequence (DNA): TGTGCCAGCACAGGACAGGGCTATCAGCCCCAGCATTTT.

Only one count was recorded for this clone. The CDR3, as DNA: TGTGCTAGTGGTTCCCTGACAGACCTCAACTATGGCTACACCTTC. This translates into CASGSLTDLNYGYTF. This chain connects TRBV12-5 to TRBJ1-2; a possible D gene is TRBD1 (5 bases). This CDR3 has 15 residues. V was pared by 4 bases and J by 2 bases, with 14 bases between. Germline V gene data show CDR1 as LGHNT and CDR2 as FRNRAP.

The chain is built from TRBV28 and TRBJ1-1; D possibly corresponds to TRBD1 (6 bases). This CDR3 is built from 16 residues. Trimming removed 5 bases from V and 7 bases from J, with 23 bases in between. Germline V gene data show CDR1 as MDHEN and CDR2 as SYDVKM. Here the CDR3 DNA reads TGTGCCAGCAGTCCATTTCCGGACAGCTCTGGATTTGAAGCTTTCTTT. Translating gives CASSPFPDSSGFEAFF.

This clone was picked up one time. The CDR3 nucleotides are TGTGCCAGCAGCTTAGAGGACAGCCTACGCGGCGGGGAGCTGTTTTTT. This gives the protein CASSLEDSLRGGELFF. The chain combines TRBV11-3 with TRBJ2-2, with D perhaps TRBD1 (6 bases). Germline V CDR1 and CDR2: SGHNT, YENEEA. V shed 0 bases and J shed 7 bases, with 15 bases lying between them. The CDR3 consists of 16 residues.

The CDR3 DNA is TGTGCCAGCAGCAGGACAGAGAACACTGAAGCTTTCTTT. Translating gives CASSRTENTEAFF. The chain joins TRBV7-6 to TRBJ1-1; a possible D gene is TRBD1 (6 bases). The CDR3 is made up of 13 amino acids. The V end lost 5 bases, the J end lost 1 base, and 8 bases lay between the germline ends. Germline V gives CDR1 SGHVS, CDR2 FNYEAQ.

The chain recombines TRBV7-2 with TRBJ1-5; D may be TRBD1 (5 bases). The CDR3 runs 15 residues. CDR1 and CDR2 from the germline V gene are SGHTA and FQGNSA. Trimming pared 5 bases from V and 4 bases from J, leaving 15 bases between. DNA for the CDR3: TGTGCCAGCAGCACCGACAGTGGGTGGAATCAGCCCCAGCATTTT. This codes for CASSTDSGWNQPQHF.

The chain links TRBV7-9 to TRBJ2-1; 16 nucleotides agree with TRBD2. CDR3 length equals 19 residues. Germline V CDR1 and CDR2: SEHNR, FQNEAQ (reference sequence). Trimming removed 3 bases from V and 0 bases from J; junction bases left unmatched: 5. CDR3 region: CASSLGLAGGYSSYNEQFF. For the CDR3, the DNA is TGTGCCAGCAGCTTGGGACTAGCGGGAGGGTATAGCTCCTACAATGAGCAGTTCTTC.

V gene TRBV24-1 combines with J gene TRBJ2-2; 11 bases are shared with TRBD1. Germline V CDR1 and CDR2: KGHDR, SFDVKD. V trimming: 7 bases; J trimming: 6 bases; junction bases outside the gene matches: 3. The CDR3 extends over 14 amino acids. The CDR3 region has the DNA TGTGCCACCAGGCCGGGACAGGGGGCCGGGGAGCTGTTTTTT. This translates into CATRPGQGAGELFF.

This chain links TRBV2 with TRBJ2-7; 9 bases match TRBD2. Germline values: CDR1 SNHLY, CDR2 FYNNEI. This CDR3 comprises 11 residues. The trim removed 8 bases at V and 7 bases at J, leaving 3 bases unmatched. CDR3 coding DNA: TGTGCCAGCGTCCTAGCGGGGGAGCAGTACTTC. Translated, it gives CASVLAGEQYF.

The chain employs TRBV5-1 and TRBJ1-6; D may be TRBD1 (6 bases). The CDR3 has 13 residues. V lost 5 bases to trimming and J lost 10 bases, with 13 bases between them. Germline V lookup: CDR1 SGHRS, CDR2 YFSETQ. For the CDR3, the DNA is TGCGCCAGCAGTATGGACAGCTCCTCACCCCTCCACTTT. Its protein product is CASSMDSSSPLHF.